The T cell receptor beta chain under discussion was sequenced for a study of CD8+ T cells in alopecia areata. Stated treatment: oral pan-JAK inhibitor, 5-10 mg twice daily. Study-wide findings and caveats: While patients received tofacitinib, many expanded lesional clones remained present in scalp and blood.

After isolation, RNA underwent reverse transcription to generate cDNA as the sequencing template. TCRdb's table, derived via immunoSEQ multiplex PCR, lists solely in-frame clones and lacks some. This sample yields 170,000 or so clones, of which about 60% are seen a single time; around 12% belongs to the top ten. The germline gives CDR1 SQVTM, CDR2 ANQGSEA. The CDR3 extends over 14 amino acids. J gave up 3 bases and V 4 bases, and 9 bases lay outside the gene matches. As for this clone: Its matching antigen is unknown.

The clonotype comes from a human donor with alopecia areata. This material consisted of CD8+ T cells sorted from blood, taken at week 24, from a patient treated with tofacitinib. The V call is TRBV29-1, the J call TRBJ2-7, with 7 bases aligning to TRBD2. The CDR3 DNA follows: TGCAGCGTTGTCAGGACAAGCGGGAACTACGAGCAGTACTTC. Its translation: CSVVRTSGNYEQYF.